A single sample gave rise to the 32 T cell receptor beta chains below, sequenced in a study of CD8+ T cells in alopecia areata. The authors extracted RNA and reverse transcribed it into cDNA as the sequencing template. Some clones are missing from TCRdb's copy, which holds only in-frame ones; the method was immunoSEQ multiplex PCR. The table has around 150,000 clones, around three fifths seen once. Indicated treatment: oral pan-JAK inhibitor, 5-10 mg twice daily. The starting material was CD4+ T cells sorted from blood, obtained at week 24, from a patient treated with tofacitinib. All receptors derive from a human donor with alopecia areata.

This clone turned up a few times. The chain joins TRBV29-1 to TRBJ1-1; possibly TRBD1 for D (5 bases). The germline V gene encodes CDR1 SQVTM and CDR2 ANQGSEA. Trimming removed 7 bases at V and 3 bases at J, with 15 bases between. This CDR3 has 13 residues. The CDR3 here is CSGRQTLDTEAFF. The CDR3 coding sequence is TGCAGCGGTCGACAGACCCTGGACACTGAAGCTTTCTTT.

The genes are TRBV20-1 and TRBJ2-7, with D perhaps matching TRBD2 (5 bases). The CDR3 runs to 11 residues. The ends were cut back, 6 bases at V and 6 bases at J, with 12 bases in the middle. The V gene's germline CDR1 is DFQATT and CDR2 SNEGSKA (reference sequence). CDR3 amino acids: CSASRTAEQYF. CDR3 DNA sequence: TGCAGTGCCAGTCGGACTGCCGAGCAGTACTTC.

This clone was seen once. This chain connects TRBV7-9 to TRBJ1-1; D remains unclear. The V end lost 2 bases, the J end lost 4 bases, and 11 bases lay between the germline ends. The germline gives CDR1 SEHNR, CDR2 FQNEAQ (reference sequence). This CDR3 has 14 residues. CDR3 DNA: TGTGCCAGCAGCTTAAAGGGAGAGGGCACTGAAGCTTTCTTT. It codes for CASSLKGEGTEAFF.

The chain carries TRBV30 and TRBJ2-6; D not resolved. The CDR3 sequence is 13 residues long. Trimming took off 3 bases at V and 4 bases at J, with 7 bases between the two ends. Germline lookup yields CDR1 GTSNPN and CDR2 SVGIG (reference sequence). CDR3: CAWRGGGANVLTF. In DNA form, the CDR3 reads TGTGCCTGGAGGGGTGGAGGGGCCAACGTCCTGACTTTC.

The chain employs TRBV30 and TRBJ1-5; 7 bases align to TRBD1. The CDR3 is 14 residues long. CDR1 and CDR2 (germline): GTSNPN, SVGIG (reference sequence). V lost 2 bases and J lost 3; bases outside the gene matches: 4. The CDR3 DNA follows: TGTGCCTGGAGTTCGGACAGGCTCAATCAGCCCCAGCATTTT. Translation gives CAWSSDRLNQPQHF.

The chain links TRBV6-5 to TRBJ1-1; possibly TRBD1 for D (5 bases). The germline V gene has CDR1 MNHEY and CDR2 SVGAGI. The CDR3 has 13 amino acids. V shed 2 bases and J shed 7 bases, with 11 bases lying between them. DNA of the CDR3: TGTGCCAGCAGTTACGAAGGGACGAATGAAGCTTTCTTT. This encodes CASSYEGTNEAFF.

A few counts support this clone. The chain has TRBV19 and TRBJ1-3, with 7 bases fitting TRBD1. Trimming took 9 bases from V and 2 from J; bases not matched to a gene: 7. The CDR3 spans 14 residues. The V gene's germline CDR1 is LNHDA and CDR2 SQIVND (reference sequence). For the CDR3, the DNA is TGTGCCAGCACGGGACAGACAACTGGAAACACCATATATTTT. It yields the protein CASTGQTTGNTIYF. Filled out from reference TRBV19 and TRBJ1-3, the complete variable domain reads DGGITQSPKYLFRKEGQNVTLSCEQNLNHDAMYWYRQDPGQGLRLIYYSQIVNDFQKGDIAEGYSVSREKKESFPLTVTSAQKNPTAFYLCASTGQTTGNTIYFGEGSWLTVV.

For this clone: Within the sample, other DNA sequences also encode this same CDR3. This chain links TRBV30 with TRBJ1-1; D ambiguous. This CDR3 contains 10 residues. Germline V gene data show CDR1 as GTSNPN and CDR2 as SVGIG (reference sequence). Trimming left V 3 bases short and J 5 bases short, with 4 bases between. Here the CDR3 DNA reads TGTGCCTGGAGCAGGACTGAAGCTTTCTTT. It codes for CAWSRTEAFF.

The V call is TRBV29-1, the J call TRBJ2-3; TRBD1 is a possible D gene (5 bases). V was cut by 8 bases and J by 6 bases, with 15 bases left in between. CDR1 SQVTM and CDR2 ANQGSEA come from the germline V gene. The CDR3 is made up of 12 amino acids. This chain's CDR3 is CSLTSGYDTQYF. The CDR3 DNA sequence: TGCAGCCTCACCTCAGGGTATGATACGCAGTATTTT.

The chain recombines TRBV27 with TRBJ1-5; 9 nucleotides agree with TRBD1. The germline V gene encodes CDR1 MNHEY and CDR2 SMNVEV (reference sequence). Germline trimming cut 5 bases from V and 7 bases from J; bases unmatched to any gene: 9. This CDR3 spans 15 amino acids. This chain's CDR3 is CASSQGQGSIQPQHF. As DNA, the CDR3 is TGTGCCAGCAGTCAGGGACAGGGCTCCATCCAGCCCCAGCATTTT.

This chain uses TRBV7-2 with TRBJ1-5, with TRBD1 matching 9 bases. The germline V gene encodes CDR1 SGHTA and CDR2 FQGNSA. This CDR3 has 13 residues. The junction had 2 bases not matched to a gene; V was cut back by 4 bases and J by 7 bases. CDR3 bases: TGTGCCAGCAGCTGGGGACAGGGCCAGCCCCAGCATTTT. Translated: CASSWGQGQPQHF.

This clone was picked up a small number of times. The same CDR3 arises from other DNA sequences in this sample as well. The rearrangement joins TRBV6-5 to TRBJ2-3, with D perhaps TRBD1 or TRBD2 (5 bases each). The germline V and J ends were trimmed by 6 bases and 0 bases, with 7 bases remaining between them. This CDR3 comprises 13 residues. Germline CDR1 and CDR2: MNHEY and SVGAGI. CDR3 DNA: TGTGCCAGCAGAAGGGACAGCACAGATACGCAGTATTTT. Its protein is CASRRDSTDTQYF.

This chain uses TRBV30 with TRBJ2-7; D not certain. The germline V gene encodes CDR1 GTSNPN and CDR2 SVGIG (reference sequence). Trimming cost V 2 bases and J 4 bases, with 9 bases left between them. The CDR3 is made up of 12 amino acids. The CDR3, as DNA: TGTGCCTGGAGTCGTCCTCCATACGAGCAGTACTTC. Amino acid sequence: CAWSRPPYEQYF.

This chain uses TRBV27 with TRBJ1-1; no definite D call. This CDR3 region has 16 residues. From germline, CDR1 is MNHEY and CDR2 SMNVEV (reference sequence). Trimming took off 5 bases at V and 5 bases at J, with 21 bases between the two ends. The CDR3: CASSPLPGPSGTEAFF. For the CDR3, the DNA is TGTGCCAGCAGTCCCCTCCCGGGCCCTAGCGGAACTGAAGCTTTCTTT.

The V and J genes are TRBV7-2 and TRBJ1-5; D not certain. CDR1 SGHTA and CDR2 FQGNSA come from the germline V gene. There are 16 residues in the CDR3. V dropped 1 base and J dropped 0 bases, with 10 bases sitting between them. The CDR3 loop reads CASSLDYGNSNQPQHF. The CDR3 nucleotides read TGTGCCAGCAGCTTAGATTACGGCAATAGCAATCAGCCCCAGCATTTT.

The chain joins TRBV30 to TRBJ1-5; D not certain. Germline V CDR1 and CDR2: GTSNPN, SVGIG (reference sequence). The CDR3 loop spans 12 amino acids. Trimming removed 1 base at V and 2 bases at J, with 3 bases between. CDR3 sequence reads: CAWSGGNQPQHF. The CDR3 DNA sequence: TGTGCCTGGAGTGGTGGCAATCAGCCCCAGCATTTT.

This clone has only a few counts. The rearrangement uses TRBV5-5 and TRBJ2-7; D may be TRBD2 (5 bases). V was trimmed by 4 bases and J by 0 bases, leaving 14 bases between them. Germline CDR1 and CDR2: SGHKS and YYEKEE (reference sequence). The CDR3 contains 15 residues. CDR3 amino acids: CASSQADVSSYEQYF. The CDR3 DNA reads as TGTGCCAGCAGCCAAGCGGACGTCAGCTCCTACGAGCAGTACTTC.

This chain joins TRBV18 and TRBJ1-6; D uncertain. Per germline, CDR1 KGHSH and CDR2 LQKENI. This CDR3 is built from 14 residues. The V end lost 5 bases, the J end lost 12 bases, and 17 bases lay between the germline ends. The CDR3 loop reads CASSKDQTRGPLHF. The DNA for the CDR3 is TGTGCCAGCTCAAAGGACCAAACCCGAGGACCCCTCCACTTT.

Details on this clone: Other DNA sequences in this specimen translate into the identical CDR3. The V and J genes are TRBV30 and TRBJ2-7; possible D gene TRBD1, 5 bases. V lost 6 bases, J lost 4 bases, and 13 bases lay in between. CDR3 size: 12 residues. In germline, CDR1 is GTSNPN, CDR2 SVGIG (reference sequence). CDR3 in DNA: TGTGCCTGCGGACAAGGCCGGTACGAGCAGTACTTC. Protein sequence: CACGQGRYEQYF.

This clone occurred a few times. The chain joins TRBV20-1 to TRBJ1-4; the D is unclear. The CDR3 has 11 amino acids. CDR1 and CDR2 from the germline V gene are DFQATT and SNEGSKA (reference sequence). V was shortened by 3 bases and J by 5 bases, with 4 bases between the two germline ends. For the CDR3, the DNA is TGCAGTGCTAGCGACAATGAAAAACTGTTTTTT. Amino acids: CSASDNEKLFF.

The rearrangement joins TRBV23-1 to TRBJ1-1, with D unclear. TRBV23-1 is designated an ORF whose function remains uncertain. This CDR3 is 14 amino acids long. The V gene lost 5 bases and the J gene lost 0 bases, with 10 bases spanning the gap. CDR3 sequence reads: CASSYRGMNTEAFF. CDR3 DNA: TGCGCCAGCAGTTACAGAGGAATGAACACTGAAGCTTTCTTT.

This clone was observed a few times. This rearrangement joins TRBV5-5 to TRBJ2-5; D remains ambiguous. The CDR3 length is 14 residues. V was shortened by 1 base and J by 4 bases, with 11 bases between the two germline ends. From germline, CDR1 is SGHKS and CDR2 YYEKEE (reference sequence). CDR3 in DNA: TGTGCCAGCAGCTTGATAGGGTTAAGAGAGACCCAGTACTTC. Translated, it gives CASSLIGLRETQYF.

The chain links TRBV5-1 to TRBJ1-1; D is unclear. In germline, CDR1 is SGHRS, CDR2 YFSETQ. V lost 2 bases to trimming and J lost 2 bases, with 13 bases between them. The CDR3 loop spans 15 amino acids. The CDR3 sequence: CASSFNPGSNTEAFF. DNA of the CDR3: TGCGCCAGCAGCTTTAATCCGGGAAGTAACACTGAAGCTTTCTTT.

Written as DNA, the CDR3 is TGTGCCAGCAGTTGGGGATCGGGGTCACCCCTCCACTTT. This gives the protein CASSWGSGSPLHF. The chain carries TRBV6-5 and TRBJ1-6, with no clear D. CDR3 length equals 13 residues. The germline V and J ends were trimmed by 4 bases and 10 bases, with 11 bases remaining between them. Per germline, CDR1 MNHEY and CDR2 SVGAGI.

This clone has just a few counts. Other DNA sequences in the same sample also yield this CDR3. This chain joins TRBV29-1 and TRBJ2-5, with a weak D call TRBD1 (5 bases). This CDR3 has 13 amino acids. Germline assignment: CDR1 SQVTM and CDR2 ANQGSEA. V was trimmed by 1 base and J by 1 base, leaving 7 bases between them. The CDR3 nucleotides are TGCAGCGTTGAAGGGCAGGGCCAAGAGACCCAGTACTTC. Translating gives CSVEGQGQETQYF.

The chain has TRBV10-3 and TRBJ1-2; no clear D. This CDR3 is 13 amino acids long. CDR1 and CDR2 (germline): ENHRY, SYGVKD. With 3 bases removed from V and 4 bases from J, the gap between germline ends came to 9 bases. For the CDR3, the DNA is TGTGCCATCAGTGATCGGGGTAGCTATGGCTACACCTTC. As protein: CAISDRGSYGYTF.

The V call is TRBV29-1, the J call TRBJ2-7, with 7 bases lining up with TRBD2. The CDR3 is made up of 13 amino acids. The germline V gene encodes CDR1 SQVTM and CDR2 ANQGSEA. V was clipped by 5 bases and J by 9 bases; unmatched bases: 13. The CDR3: CSVPLSRGSWQYF. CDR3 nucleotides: TGCAGCGTTCCCCTCTCGCGGGGGTCGTGGCAGTACTTC.

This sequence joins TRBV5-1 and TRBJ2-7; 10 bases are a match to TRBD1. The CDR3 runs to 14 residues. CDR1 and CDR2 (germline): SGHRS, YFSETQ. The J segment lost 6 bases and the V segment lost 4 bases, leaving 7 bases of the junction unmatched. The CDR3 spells CASSRDDRGPEQYF. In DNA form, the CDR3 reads TGCGCCAGCAGCCGCGATGACAGGGGGCCCGAGCAGTACTTC.

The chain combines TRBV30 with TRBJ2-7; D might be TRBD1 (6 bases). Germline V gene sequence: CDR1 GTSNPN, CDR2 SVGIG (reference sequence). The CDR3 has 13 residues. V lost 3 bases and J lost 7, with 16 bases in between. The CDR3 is CAWSEQGVGEQYF. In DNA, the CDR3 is TGTGCCTGGAGCGAACAGGGTGTGGGGGAGCAGTACTTC.

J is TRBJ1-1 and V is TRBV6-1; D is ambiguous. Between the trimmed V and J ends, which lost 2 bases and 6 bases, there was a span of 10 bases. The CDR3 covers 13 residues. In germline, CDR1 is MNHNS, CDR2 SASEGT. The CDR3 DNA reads TGTGCCAGCAGTGAATCCCCACCTTCTGAAGCTTTCTTT. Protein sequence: CASSESPPSEAFF.

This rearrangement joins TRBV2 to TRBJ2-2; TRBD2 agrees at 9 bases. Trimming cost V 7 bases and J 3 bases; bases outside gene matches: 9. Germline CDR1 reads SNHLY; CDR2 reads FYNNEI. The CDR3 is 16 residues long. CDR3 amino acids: CASTRKRGDYTGELFF. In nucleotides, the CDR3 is TGTGCCAGCACTAGGAAGCGGGGGGACTACACCGGGGAGCTGTTTTTT. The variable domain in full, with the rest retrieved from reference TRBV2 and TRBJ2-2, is EPEVTQTPSHQVTQMGQEVILRCVPISNHLYFYWYRQILGQKVEFLVSFYNNEISEKSEIFDDQFSVERPDGSNFTLKIRSTKLEDSAMYFCASTRKRGDYTGELFFGEGSRLTVL.

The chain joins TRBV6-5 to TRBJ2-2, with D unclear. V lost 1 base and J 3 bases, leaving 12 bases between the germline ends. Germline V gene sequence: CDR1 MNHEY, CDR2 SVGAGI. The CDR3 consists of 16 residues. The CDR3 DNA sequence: TGTGCCAGCAGTTACTATGAGCCCGGTGACACCGGGGAGCTGTTTTTT. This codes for CASSYYEPGDTGELFF.